The 21 T cell receptor beta chains reported below all come from one sample, sequenced in a study of T cell responses to AZD1222 COVID-19 vaccine. Clones were sequenced by immunoSEQ multiplex PCR, and TCRdb holds only the in-frame ones, with some missing. The sample records 250,000 to 300,000 clones, around 92% being singletons. The sequences come from peripheral blood, collected 28 days after the second AZD1222 dose. These receptors came from an adult who received the AZD1222 COVID-19 vaccine.

The rearrangement joins TRBV7-9 to TRBJ1-1, with unresolved D. CDR3 length: 14 residues. Germline CDR1 and CDR2: SEHNR and FQNEAQ (reference sequence). V was clipped by 1 base and J by 1 base, with 7 bases between them. Here the CDR3 DNA reads TGTGCCAGCAGCTTAGGAGAGGGGAACACTGAAGCTTTCTTT. Its translation is CASSLGEGNTEAFF.

V and J are TRBV19 and TRBJ1-6; D not certain. The CDR3 covers 14 residues. CDR1 is LNHDA, CDR2 SQIVND, per germline (reference sequence). Trimming shortened V by 5 bases and J by 10 bases, and 15 bases separated the two germline ends. The chain's CDR3 is CASSPSHIGSPLHF. The DNA for the CDR3 is TGTGCCAGTAGTCCGTCCCATATAGGATCACCCCTCCACTTT.

The chain recombines TRBV3-1 (or the pseudogene TRBV3-2) with TRBJ1-5; D may be TRBD1 (5 bases). CDR1 is LGHDT, CDR2 YNNKEL, per germline (reference sequence). V lost 4 bases and J lost 3, with 13 bases in between. There are 15 residues in the CDR3. CDR3 region: CASSLGSGANQPQHF. The CDR3 region has the DNA TGTGCCAGCAGCCTGGGGTCCGGGGCCAATCAGCCCCAGCATTTT.

V gene TRBV12-3 or TRBV12-4 combines with J gene TRBJ1-1; 9 bases agree with TRBD1. V shed 5 bases, J shed 10 bases, and the junction held 8 bases outside the gene matches. This CDR3 has 13 amino acids. The CDR3 spells CASSGQGWEGAFF. CDR3 coding DNA: TGTGCCAGCAGTGGACAGGGGTGGGAGGGAGCTTTCTTT.

The gene calls are TRBV12-3 or TRBV12-4 and TRBJ1-2, with D perhaps TRBD1 (6 bases). The CDR3 totals 13 residues. V lost 3 bases and J lost 2, with 7 bases in between. CDR3 coding DNA: TGTGCCAGCAGTTTGAGGGGGAACTATGGCTACACCTTC. Its protein product is CASSLRGNYGYTF.

This rearrangement joins TRBV5-4 to TRBJ2-1; D uncertain. Deletions cut 4 bases from V and 0 bases from J, with 11 bases between. CDR1 is SGHNT, CDR2 YYREEE, per germline (reference sequence). CDR3 length: 15 amino acids. CDR3 in amino acids: CASSQLSLSYNEQFF. DNA of the CDR3: TGTGCCAGCAGCCAATTGTCCCTCTCCTACAATGAGCAGTTCTTC.

V usage is TRBV6-9 and J usage is TRBJ2-3; unclear D gene. Germline values: CDR1 MNHGY, CDR2 SVAAGI. V lost 2 bases and J 6 bases, leaving 15 bases between the germline ends. The CDR3 has 15 residues. DNA of the CDR3: TGTGCCAGCAGTTATCCCGCTCACCGTCGGGATACGCAGTATTTT. Translating gives CASSYPAHRRDTQYF.

CDR3 in amino acids: CASSLQGGNEKLFF. The CDR3 nucleotides are TGTGCCAGCAGTTTACAGGGGGGGAATGAAAAACTGTTTTTT. The chain employs TRBV6-9 and TRBJ1-4; 8 nucleotides align to TRBD1. The CDR3 runs 14 residues. The junction had 3 bases not matched to a gene; V was cut back by 4 bases and J by 5 bases. Per germline, CDR1 MNHGY and CDR2 SVAAGI.

CDR3 in amino acids: CAWSVLVTRGYTF. The CDR3 DNA sequence: TGTGCCTGGAGTGTATTGGTAACGAGAGGCTACACCTTC. The chain combines TRBV30 with TRBJ1-2; D ambiguous. The CDR3 contains 13 residues. Between the trimmed V and J ends, which lost 0 bases and 8 bases, there was a span of 13 bases. Germline values: CDR1 GTSNPN, CDR2 SVGIG (reference sequence).

Concerning this clone: At the DNA level, this CDR3 is encoded by other sequences in the same sample as well. V usage is TRBV7-8 and J usage is TRBJ1-5, with 10 bases matching TRBD1. The CDR3 extends over 14 amino acids. Per the germline V gene, CDR1 is SGHVS and CDR2 is FQNEAQ. The V gene end was trimmed by 3 bases and the J gene end by 4 bases; junction bases not matched to a gene: 0. The CDR3 DNA follows: TGTGCCAGCAGCTTGGACAGGGGGAATCAGCCCCAGCATTTT. This codes for CASSLDRGNQPQHF. The whole variable domain, remainder taken from reference TRBV7-8 and TRBJ1-5, is GAGVSQSPRYKVAKRGQDVALRCDPISGHVSLFWYQQALGQGPEFLTYFQNEAQLDKSGLPSDRFFAERPEGSVSTLKIQRTQQEDSAVYLCASSLDRGNQPQHFGDGTRLSIL.

The chain couples TRBV28 to TRBJ2-2; no definite D call. The CDR3 extends over 16 amino acids. The germline V gene has CDR1 MDHEN and CDR2 SYDVKM. V was clipped by 4 bases and J by 0 bases, with 12 bases between them. CDR3 protein: CASSSPMTSNTGELFF. DNA for the CDR3: TGTGCCAGCAGTTCCCCCATGACTTCGAACACCGGGGAGCTGTTTTTT.

The rearrangement links TRBV28 to TRBJ1-2, with TRBD1 matching over 7 bases. This CDR3 region has 15 residues. Trimming took 5 bases from V and 1 from J; bases not matched to a gene: 7. The germline CDR1 and CDR2 sequences are MDHEN and SYDVKM. The chain's CDR3 is CASSVQGISNYGYTF. The CDR3, as DNA: TGTGCCAGCAGTGTACAGGGGATAAGTAACTATGGCTACACCTTC.

V gene TRBV4-1 combines with J gene TRBJ2-1; a possible D gene is TRBD1 (6 bases). Looked up from germline, CDR1 is MGHRA and CDR2 is YSYEKL. The CDR3 consists of 18 residues. V lost 0 bases and J 2 bases, leaving 17 bases between the germline ends. The CDR3 spells CASSQEGWGQGAYNEQFF. CDR3 in DNA: TGCGCCAGCAGCCAAGAAGGTTGGGGGCAGGGCGCCTACAATGAGCAGTTCTTC.

This rearrangement joins TRBV19 to TRBJ1-1; D is ambiguous. Germline values: CDR1 LNHDA, CDR2 SQIVND (reference sequence). V lost 5 bases, J lost 6 bases, and 10 bases lay in between. The CDR3 covers 12 residues. The chain's CDR3 is CASSRRSAEAFF. In DNA form, the CDR3 reads TGTGCCAGTAGTCGACGGAGCGCTGAAGCTTTCTTT.

A single count supports this clone. The rearrangement links TRBV5-1 to TRBJ2-2, with D possibly being TRBD1 (5 bases). Germline lookup yields CDR1 SGHRS and CDR2 YFSETQ. The CDR3 loop spans 14 amino acids. V was cut by 4 bases and J by 4 bases, with 11 bases left in between. The CDR3 DNA reads as TGCGCCAGCAGCCAGGGTCGGAGCACCGGGGAGCTGTTTTTT. Its protein product is CASSQGRSTGELFF.

CDR3 in amino acids: CASSVDPGELFF. The CDR3 DNA sequence: TGTGCCAGCAGCGTAGATCCCGGGGAGCTGTTTTTT. The gene calls are TRBV9 and TRBJ2-2; D remains unclear. The CDR3 is 12 amino acids. The V gene's germline CDR1 is SGDLS and CDR2 YYNGEE. With 0 bases removed from V and 6 bases from J, the gap between germline ends came to 3 bases.

The V call is TRBV30, the J call TRBJ1-1; D gene uncertain. This CDR3 is built from 11 residues. Germline CDR1 reads GTSNPN; CDR2 reads SVGIG (reference sequence). Trimming pared 5 bases from V and 8 bases from J, leaving 12 bases between. The CDR3 nucleotides are TGTGCCTGGCCTCGGGGAAGAGAAGCTTTCTTT. Amino acid sequence: CAWPRGREAFF. The variable domain in full, with the rest retrieved from reference TRBV30 and TRBJ1-1, is SQTIHQWPATLVQPVGSPLSLECTVEGTSNPNLYWYRQAAGRGLQLLFYSVGIGQISSEVPQNLSASRPQDRQFILSSKKLLLSDSGFYLCAWPRGREAFFGQGTRLTVV.

CDR3 region: CASSGVAGLEQYF. CDR3 coding DNA: TGTGCCAGCAGCGGGGTTGCCGGCCTCGAGCAGTACTTC. J is TRBJ2-7 and V is TRBV2; D might be TRBD2 (5 bases). The CDR3 spans 13 residues. Germline CDR1 SNHLY, CDR2 FYNNEI. Between the trimmed V and J ends, which lost 6 bases and 6 bases, there was a span of 15 bases.

V and J are TRBV5-6 and TRBJ1-2; TRBD1 matches at 7 bases. The CDR3 totals 16 residues. V shed 4 bases and J 4 bases; nucleotides not matched to a gene: 13. CDR1 and CDR2 from the germline V gene are SGHDT and YYEEEE. The CDR3 DNA sequence: TGTGCCAGCAGCCCCCCAGGGGGGGAACAGGGCTATGGCTACACCTTC. It codes for CASSPPGGEQGYGYTF.

This rearrangement joins TRBV5-1 to TRBJ2-1; tentative D call: TRBD1 (5 bases). This CDR3 comprises 15 residues. V was clipped by 1 base and J by 4 bases, with 12 bases between them. In germline, CDR1 is SGHRS, CDR2 YFSETQ. DNA for the CDR3: TGCGCCAGCAGCTTGTCGGCAGGGATGTACAATGAGCAGTTCTTC. Residues: CASSLSAGMYNEQFF.

With regard to this clone: It is likely a read error, because the conserved phenylalanine at the end of the CDR3 is missing. The limits of the CDR3 on the DNA are not certain, so only TCRdb's listed CDR3 is given. The genes are TRBV24-1 and TRBJ2-7; the table's TRBD1 call for D was not verified on the DNA. Germline assignment: CDR1 KGHDR and CDR2 SFDVKD. The length of the CDR3 is 14 amino acids, counting both ends. The CDR3 is CATSDLGQGDTFHI.